These T cell receptor beta chains were read from a single sample in a study of T cells in Graves' hyperthyroidism and ophthalmopathy. TCRdb reprocessed the multiplex PCR reads with MiXCR, giving one entry per CDR3 protein. Counted here are 700,000 to 850,000 distinct CDR3 sequences, 35% occurring once; the ten biggest clones make up around 30%. The sequenced sample was blood. Receptors were obtained from a woman in her 40s with Graves' hyperthyroidism. Each CDR3 is given with its conserved first and last residue. A D gene is named only where the DNA matches it firmly. Only some rows state a clone size, as once, few, many or a class for expanded clones.

d_call clone_size j_call v_call cdr3_nt cdr3_aa
TRBD1 few TRBJ1-2 TRBV7-9 TGTGCCAGCAGCGGGCCAGGGGGCGGCTACACCTTC CASSGPGGGYTF
- many TRBJ1-2 TRBV20-1 TGCAGTGCTAGAAGTCAGTGGGACGCGCGCGGCACCTTC CSARSQWDARGTF
- - TRBJ1-3 TRBV30 TGTGCCTGGAGTGAAGGGTACTCTGGAAACACCATATATTTT CAWSEGYSGNTIYF
- - TRBJ2-7 TRBV10-3 TGTGCCATCAGGACACAGGGGAGGTACGAGCAGTACTTC CAIRTQGRYEQYF
- many TRBJ2-6 TRBV29-1 TGCAGCGCGACGGCTACTGGGGCCAACGTCCTGACTTTC CSATATGANVLTF
TRBD1 few TRBJ2-7 TRBV2 TGTGCCAGCAGTACCCGACAGGGAAGGAACTACGAGCAGTACTTC CASSTRQGRNYEQYF
- - TRBJ2-2 TRBV20-1 TGCAGTGCTAGAGATCCCCAGGGCCGAACCGGGGAGCTGTTTTTT CSARDPQGRTGELFF
- - TRBJ2-7 TRBV20-1 TGCAGTGCTCCCGACTTGAAGAGGAGCTCCTACGAGCAGTACTTC CSAPDLKRSSYEQYF
- many TRBJ1-5 TRBV20-1 TGCAGTGCTAGAGTGGCGGGGGGTGGCAATCAGCCCCAGCATTTT CSARVAGGGNQPQHF
TRBD1 few TRBJ1-2 TRBV4-1 TGCGCCAGCAGCCGAGGGACAGGGGGGGACTATGGCTACACCTTC CASSRGTGGDYGYTF
- - TRBJ1-5 TRBV29-1 TGCAGCTTAGTCCGTAATCAGCCCCAGCATTTT CSLVRNQPQHF
TRBD1 - TRBJ1-5 TRBV2 TGTGCCAGCAGTGAAGCGCTAGGGACAGGGGGTCCCCATCAGCCCCAGCATTTT CASSEALGTGGPHQPQHF
- many TRBJ1-6 TRBV3-1 TGTGCCAGCAGCCTCGAGACATCCAATTCACCCCTCCACTTT CASSLETSNSPLHF
- many TRBJ2-5 TRBV15 TGTGCCACCAGCAGACGTCAGCAAGAGACCCAGTACTTC CATSRRQQETQYF
TRBD2 - TRBJ2-3 TRBV29-1 TGCAGCGTTGTTACTAGCGGGCGCACAGATACGCAGTATTTT CSVVTSGRTDTQYF
- - TRBJ1-2 TRBV25-1 TGTGCCAGCAGGGATGGCTACACCTTC CASRDGYTF
- - TRBJ1-2 TRBV12-3/TRBV12-4 TGTGCCAGCAGTTTTTCGGCAGGGGAGAACTATGGCTACACCTTC CASSFSAGENYGYTF
TRBD2 - TRBJ2-7 TRBV6-5 TGTGCCAGCAGTTACGGAGGACTAGCCGAGGGGTACGAGCAGTACTTC CASSYGGLAEGYEQYF
TRBD2 few TRBJ2-7 TRBV11-1 TGTGCCAGCAGCTTTAGCGGGAGCCCCTACGAGCAGTACTTC CASSFSGSPYEQYF
- few TRBJ2-7 TRBV7-2 TGTGCCAGCAGCTTAGCGGCCCCAATTACCTACGAGCAGTACTTC CASSLAAPITYEQYF
- few TRBJ1-1 TRBV10-2 TGCGCCAGCAGGGCCAGGGAGGACACTGAAGCTTTCTTT CASRAREDTEAFF
- - TRBJ1-5 TRBV20-1 TGCAGTGCTAGGCCCCCAGACAGGTGGGGCAATCAGCCCCAGCATTTT CSARPPDRWGNQPQHF
- many TRBJ1-1 TRBV7-2 TGTGCCAGCAGCTTAGTTCAGGGCTTCACTGAAGCTTTCTTT CASSLVQGFTEAFF
- many TRBJ2-2 TRBV7-2 TGTGCCAGCAGCTTGAGGACCGGGGAGCTGTTTTTT CASSLRTGELFF
- - TRBJ2-1 TRBV5-1 TGCGCCAGCAGCTTGGTTTTCGCGGACACATCGATCAGTGCCTACAATGAGCAGTTCTTC CASSLVFADTSISAYNEQFF
- once TRBJ2-2 TRBV10-1 TGCGCCAGCAGTGAGATTTGGCAGGGAGCCGTCACCGGGGAGCTGTTTTTT CASSEIWQGAVTGELFF
- - TRBJ1-1 TRBV20-1 TGCAGTGCCTACTCCTGGGATGGGGGCACTGAAGCTTTCTTT CSAYSWDGGTEAFF
- few TRBJ1-1 TRBV6-2/TRBV6-3 TGTGCCAGCAGCCGGAACAGGGAGAACACTGAAGCTTTCTTT CASSRNRENTEAFF
TRBD1 - TRBJ1-6 TRBV20-1 TGCAGTGCTGCGGGACAGAACAATTCACCCCTCCACTTT CSAAGQNNSPLHF
TRBD2 - TRBJ2-7 TRBV25-1 TGTGCCTGCGGGTCCGGGGGGGTTCGTCGCGAGCAGTACTTC CACGSGGVRREQYF
- - TRBJ2-3 TRBV11-2 TGTGCCAGCAGCCTCTTCGACGAGGGGTACACAGATACGCAGTATTTT CASSLFDEGYTDTQYF
- - TRBJ1-3 TRBV11-2 TGTGCCAGCAGCCTCGGCACATCTCTCTCTGGAAACACCATATATTTT CASSLGTSLSGNTIYF
- few TRBJ1-5 TRBV3-1 TGTGCCAGCAGCCAGGGGACGGTACTCAATCAGCCCCAGCATTTT CASSQGTVLNQPQHF
TRBD2 many TRBJ2-2 TRBV24-1 TGTGCCACCAGTGATTTATGGGGGAGGGGTGCGACCGGGGAGCTGTTTTTT CATSDLWGRGATGELFF
- few TRBJ1-6 TRBV5-1 TGCGCCAGCAGCTTGGTTGGGAGGGGCTATAATTCACCCCTCCACTTT CASSLVGRGYNSPLHF
- - TRBJ1-4 TRBV10-3 TGTGCCATCAGAGGGGCAACTAATGAAAAACTGTTTTTT CAIRGATNEKLFF